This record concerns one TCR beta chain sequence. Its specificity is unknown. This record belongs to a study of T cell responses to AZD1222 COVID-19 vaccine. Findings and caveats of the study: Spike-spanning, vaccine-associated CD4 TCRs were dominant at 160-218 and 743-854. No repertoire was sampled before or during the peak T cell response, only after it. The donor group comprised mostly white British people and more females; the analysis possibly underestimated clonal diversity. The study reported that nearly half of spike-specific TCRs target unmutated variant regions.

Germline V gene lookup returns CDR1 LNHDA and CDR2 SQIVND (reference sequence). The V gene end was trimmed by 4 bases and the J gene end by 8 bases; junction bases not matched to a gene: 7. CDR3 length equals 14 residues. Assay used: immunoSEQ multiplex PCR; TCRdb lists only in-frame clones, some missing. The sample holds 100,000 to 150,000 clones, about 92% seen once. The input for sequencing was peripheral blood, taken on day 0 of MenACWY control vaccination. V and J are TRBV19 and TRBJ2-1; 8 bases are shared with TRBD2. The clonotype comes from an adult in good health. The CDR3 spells CASSNRGGLDEQFF. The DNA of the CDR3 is TGTGCCAGTAGTAACCGGGGGGGCTTGGATGAGCAGTTCTTC.